These 3 T cell receptor beta chains came from one sample sequenced in a study of blood T cell repertoires in COVID-19. TCRdb's copy holds only in-frame clones and misses some; the assay was immunoSEQ multiplex PCR. The sample has some 85,000 clones; about four fifths are singletons. The sequenced material came from peripheral blood. All receptors derive from a woman of 80 years or more with active or convalescent COVID-19.

The rearrangement uses TRBV4-3 and TRBJ1-3; 10 bases are shared with TRBD1. With 1 base clipped from V and 8 bases from J, the junction kept 8 bases outside the gene matches. In germline, CDR1 is LGHNA, CDR2 YSLEER. This CDR3 is 16 amino acids long. CDR3 nucleotide sequence: TGCGCCAGCAGCCAAGGGTCGGGACAGGGGACGGACACCATATATTTT. This encodes CASSQGSGQGTDTIYF.

The chain has TRBV4-3 and TRBJ1-5; weak D call: TRBD1 (6 bases). Germline V lookup: CDR1 LGHNA, CDR2 YSLEER. The CDR3 has 16 residues. V was trimmed by 0 bases and J by 6 bases, leaving 15 bases between them. In DNA form, the CDR3 reads TGCGCCAGCAGCCAAGACTGGGAACAGGGTGCTCAGCCCCAGCATTTT. Translating gives CASSQDWEQGAQPQHF.

This clone was recorded once. The chain uses TRBV28 and TRBJ1-2; 9 nucleotides align to TRBD1. CDR1 is MDHEN, CDR2 SYDVKM, per germline. The trim removed 3 bases at V and 8 bases at J, leaving 4 bases unmatched. CDR3 length: 13 amino acids. In nucleotides, the CDR3 is TGTGCCAGCAGTTTTCGGGGGACAGGGGGCTACACCTTC. This encodes CASSFRGTGGYTF.